The 3 T cell receptor beta chains below come from one sample, sequenced in a study of CD8+ T cells in alopecia areata. Sequencing relied on a cDNA template that was reverse transcribed from extracted RNA. Profiling relied on immunoSEQ multiplex PCR, and the TCRdb table lists in-frame clones only, not all of them. Among hundreds of thousands of clones listed, approximately 61% were seen once. The input for sequencing was CD4+ T cells sorted from blood, taken at week 0. These receptors were obtained from a human donor with alopecia areata.

The chain combines TRBV6-5 with TRBJ2-1; D may be TRBD1 or TRBD2 (5 bases each). This CDR3 is 14 amino acids long. V shed 5 bases and J shed 8 bases, with 16 bases lying between them. The germline CDR1 and CDR2 sequences are MNHEY and SVGAGI. CDR3 in amino acids: CASSLLRGVDEQFF. Here the CDR3 DNA reads TGTGCCAGCAGTCTCCTCCGAGGGGTCGATGAGCAGTTCTTC.

J is TRBJ2-3 and V is TRBV11-3; D is uncertain. The CDR3 totals 13 residues. V lost 0 bases, J lost 6 bases, and 7 bases lay in between. Germline V gene sequence: CDR1 SGHNT, CDR2 YENEEA. The CDR3 DNA sequence: TGTGCCAGCAGCTTAGATACATGGGATACGCAGTATTTT. Translation: CASSLDTWDTQYF.

The rearrangement links TRBV7-8 to TRBJ2-1; D is ambiguous. Germline V lookup: CDR1 SGHVS, CDR2 FQNEAQ. CDR3 size: 13 residues. Trimming shortened V by 0 bases and J by 8 bases, and 8 bases separated the two germline ends. For the CDR3, the DNA is TGTGCCAGCAGCTTAGCATTCGGGTATGAGCAGTTCTTC. As protein: CASSLAFGYEQFF.